This T cell receptor (beta chain) came from a study of shared clonotypes between healthy human individuals. CDR3 length: 13 amino acids. Germline CDR1 reads SEHNR; CDR2 reads FQNEAQ (reference sequence). Trimming shortened V by 7 bases and J by 7 bases, and 16 bases separated the two germline ends. Each cell subset's genomic DNA was divided evenly among several immunoSEQ plates. The assay was immunoSEQ multiplex PCR, and TCRdb's table has in-frame clones only and misses some. The table shows roughly 850,000 clones, with 96% occurring only once. Study results and caveats: Estimated richness values were generally larger in naive subsets than in memory subsets. Clonotype sharing among the donors was expected to vary with sequencing depth.

Cells designated naive CD8 were CD45RO-negative and were positively selected for CCR7, with terminally differentiated effector memory CD45RA+ cells excluded. This clone was found a few times. Its target is unknown. The chain uses TRBV7-9 and TRBJ1-2; D gene uncertain. The TCR sequence derives from a man younger than 45 in good health. The material sequenced was naive CD8+ T cells sorted from blood. This CDR3 reads CASNANPIFGYTF. CDR3 DNA: TGTGCCAGCAACGCTAACCCGATATTTGGCTACACCTTC. The full variable domain, completed using reference TRBV7-9 and TRBJ1-2, is DTGVSQNPRHKITKRGQNVTFRCDPISEHNRLYWYRQTLGQGPEFLTYFQNEAQLEKSRLLSDRFSAERPKGSFSTLEIQRTEQGDSAMYLCASNANPIFGYTFGSGTRLTVV.